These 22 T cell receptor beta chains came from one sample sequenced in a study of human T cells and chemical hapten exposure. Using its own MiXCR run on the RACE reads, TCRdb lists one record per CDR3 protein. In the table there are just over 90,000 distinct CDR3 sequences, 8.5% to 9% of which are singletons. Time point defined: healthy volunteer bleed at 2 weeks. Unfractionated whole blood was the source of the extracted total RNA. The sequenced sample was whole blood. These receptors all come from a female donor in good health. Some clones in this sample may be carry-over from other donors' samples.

The CDR3 region is CASSLRGLNTEAFF. The CDR3 DNA reads as TGTGCCAGCAGTTTAAGGGGCTTGAACACTGAAGCTTTCTTT. This rearrangement joins TRBV12-3 or TRBV12-4 to TRBJ1-1; possibly TRBD1 for D (5 bases). V was cut by 2 bases and J by 0 bases, with 7 bases left in between. The CDR3 runs to 14 residues.

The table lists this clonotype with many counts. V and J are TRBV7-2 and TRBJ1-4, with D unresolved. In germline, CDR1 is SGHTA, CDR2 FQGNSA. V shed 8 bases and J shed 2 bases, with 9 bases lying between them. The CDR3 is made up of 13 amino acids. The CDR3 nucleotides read TGTGCCAGCGCGGTTTTCACTAATGAAAAACTGTTTTTT. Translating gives CASAVFTNEKLFF.

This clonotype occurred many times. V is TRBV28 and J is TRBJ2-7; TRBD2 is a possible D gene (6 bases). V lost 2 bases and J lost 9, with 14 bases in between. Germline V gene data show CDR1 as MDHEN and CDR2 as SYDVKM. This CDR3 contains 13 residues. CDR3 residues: CASSLPGPSVQYF. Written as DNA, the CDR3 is TGTGCCAGCAGTTTACCAGGTCCTAGCGTGCAGTACTTC. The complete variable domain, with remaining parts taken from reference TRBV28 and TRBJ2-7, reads DVKVTQSSRYLVKRTGEKVFLECVQDMDHENMFWYRQDPGLGLRLIYFSYDVKMKEKGDIPEGYSVSREKKERFSLILESASTNQTSMYLCASSLPGPSVQYFGPGTRLTVT.

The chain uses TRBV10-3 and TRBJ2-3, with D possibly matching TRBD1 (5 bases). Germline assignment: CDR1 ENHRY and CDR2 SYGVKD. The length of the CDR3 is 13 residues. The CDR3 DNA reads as TGTGTCACCCTCAGGGTTTCCACAGATACGCAGTATTTT. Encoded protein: CVTLRVSTDTQYF.

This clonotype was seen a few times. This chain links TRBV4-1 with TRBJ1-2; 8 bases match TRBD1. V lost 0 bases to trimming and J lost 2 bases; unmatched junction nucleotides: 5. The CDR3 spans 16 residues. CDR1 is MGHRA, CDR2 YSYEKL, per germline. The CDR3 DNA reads TGCGCCAGCAGCCAAGATTGGACAGGGATAAACTATGGCTACACCTTC. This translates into CASSQDWTGINYGYTF.

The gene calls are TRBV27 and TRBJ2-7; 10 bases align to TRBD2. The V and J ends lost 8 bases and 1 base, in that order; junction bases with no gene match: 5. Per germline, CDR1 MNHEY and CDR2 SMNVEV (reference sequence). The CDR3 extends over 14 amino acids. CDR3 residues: CASRPGLASYEQYF. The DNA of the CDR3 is TGTGCCAGCCGGCCGGGACTAGCGTCCTACGAGCAGTACTTC.

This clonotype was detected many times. The CDR3 protein is CASSLAGRNTGELFF. The CDR3, as DNA: TGTGCCAGCAGCTTAGCGGGTCGGAACACCGGGGAGCTGTTTTTT. The V and J genes are TRBV7-9 and TRBJ2-2; D remains ambiguous. CDR1 and CDR2 (germline): SEHNR, FQNEAQ (reference sequence). CDR3 length equals 15 residues. V lost 0 bases and J lost 1, with 6 bases in between. The full variable domain, completed using reference TRBV7-9 and TRBJ2-2, is DTGVSQNPRHKITKRGQNVTFRCDPISEHNRLYWYRQTLGQGPEFLTYFQNEAQLEKSRLLSDRFSAERPKGSFSTLEIQRTEQGDSAMYLCASSLAGRNTGELFFGEGSRLTVL.

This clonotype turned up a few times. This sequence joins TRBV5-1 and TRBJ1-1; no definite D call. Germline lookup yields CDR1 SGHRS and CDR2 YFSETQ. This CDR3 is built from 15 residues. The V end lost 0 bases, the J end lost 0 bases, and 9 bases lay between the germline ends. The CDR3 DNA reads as TGCGCCAGCAGCTTGGGTTACCCTATGAACACTGAAGCTTTCTTT. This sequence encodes CASSLGYPMNTEAFF. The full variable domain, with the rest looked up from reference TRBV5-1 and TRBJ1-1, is KAGVTQTPRYLIKTRGQQVTLSCSPISGHRSVSWYQQTPGQGLQFLFEYFSETQRNKGNFPGRFSGRQFSNSRSEMNVSTLELGDSALYLCASSLGYPMNTEAFFGQGTRLTVV.

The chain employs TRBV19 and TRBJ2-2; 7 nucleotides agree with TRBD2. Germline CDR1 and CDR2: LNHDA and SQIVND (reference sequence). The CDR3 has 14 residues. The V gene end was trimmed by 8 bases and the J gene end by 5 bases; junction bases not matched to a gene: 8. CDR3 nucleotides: TGTGCCAGTGGTAGGACGGGAGGTACCGGGGAGCTGTTTTTT. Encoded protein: CASGRTGGTGELFF.

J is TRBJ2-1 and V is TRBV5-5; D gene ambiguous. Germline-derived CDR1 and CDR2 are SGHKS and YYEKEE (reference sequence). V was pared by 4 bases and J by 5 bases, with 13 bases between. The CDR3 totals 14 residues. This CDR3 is CASSPLWANNEQFF. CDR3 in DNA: TGTGCCAGCAGCCCCCTCTGGGCCAACAATGAGCAGTTCTTC.

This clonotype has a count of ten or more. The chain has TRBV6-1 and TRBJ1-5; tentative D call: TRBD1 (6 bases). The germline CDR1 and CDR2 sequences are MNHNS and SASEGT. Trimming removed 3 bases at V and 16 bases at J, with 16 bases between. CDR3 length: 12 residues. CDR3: CASSEGGLIPHF. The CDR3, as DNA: TGTGCCAGCAGTGAGGGGGGCTTAATACCTCATTTT.

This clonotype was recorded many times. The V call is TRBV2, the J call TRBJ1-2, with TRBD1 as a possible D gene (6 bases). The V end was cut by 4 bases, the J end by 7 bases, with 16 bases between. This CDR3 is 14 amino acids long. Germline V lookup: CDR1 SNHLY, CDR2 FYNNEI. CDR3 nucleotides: TGTGCCAGCAGTGCAGGGGTCAGGAGGACTGGCTACACCTTC. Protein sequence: CASSAGVRRTGYTF.

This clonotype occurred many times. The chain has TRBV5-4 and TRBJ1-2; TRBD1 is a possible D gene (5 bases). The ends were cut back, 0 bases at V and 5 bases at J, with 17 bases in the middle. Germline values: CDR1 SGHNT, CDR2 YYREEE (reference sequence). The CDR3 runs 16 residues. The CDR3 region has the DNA TGTGCCAGCAGCTTGGCCTGGGCAGGGAATCGGTATGGCTACACCTTC. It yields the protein CASSLAWAGNRYGYTF.

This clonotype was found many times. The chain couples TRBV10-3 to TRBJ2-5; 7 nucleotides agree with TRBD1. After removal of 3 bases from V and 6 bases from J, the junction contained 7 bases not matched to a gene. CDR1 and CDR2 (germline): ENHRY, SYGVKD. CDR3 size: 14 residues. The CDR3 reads CAISDQDRLQTQYF. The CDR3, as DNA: TGTGCCATCAGTGACCAGGACAGGCTTCAGACCCAGTACTTC.

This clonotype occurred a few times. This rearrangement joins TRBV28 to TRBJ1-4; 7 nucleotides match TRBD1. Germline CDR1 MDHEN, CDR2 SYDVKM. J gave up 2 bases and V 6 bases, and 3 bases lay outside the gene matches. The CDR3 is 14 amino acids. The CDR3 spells CASSLTGTNEKLFF. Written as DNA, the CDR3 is TGTGCCAGCAGCCTGACAGGGACTAATGAAAAACTGTTTTTT. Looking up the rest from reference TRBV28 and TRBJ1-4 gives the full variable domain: DVKVTQSSRYLVKRTGEKVFLECVQDMDHENMFWYRQDPGLGLRLIYFSYDVKMKEKGDIPEGYSVSREKKERFSLILESASTNQTSMYLCASSLTGTNEKLFFGSGTQLSVL.

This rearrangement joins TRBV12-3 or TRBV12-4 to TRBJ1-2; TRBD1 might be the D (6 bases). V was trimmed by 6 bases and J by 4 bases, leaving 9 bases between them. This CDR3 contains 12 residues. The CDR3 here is CASRADSYGYTF. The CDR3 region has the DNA TGTGCCAGCAGGGCGGACAGCTATGGCTACACCTTC.

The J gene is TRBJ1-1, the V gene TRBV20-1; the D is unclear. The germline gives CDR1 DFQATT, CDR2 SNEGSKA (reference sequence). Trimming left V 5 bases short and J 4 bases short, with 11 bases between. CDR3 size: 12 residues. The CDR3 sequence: CSARNDITEAFF. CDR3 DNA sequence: TGCAGTGCTCGAAATGACATCACTGAAGCTTTCTTT.

The CDR3 spells CATSPGYNEQFF. The DNA for the CDR3 is TGTGCCACCAGTCCGGGCTACAATGAGCAGTTCTTC. The chain recombines TRBV24-1 with TRBJ2-1; no clear D gene. Trimming took off 6 bases at V and 3 bases at J, with 5 bases between the two ends. Germline values: CDR1 KGHDR, CDR2 SFDVKD. There are 12 residues in the CDR3.

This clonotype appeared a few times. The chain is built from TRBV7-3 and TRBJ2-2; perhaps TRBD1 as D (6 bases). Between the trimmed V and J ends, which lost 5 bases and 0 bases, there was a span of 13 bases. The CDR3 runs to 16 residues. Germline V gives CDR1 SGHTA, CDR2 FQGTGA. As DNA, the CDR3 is TGTGCCAGCAGCCCCCCCGGGACAACGAACACCGGGGAGCTGTTTTTT. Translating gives CASSPPGTTNTGELFF. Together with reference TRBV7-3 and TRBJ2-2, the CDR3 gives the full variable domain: GAGVSQTPSNKVTEKGKYVELRCDPISGHTALYWYRQSLGQGPEFLIYFQGTGAADDSGLPNDRFFAVRPEGSVSTLKIQRTERGDSAVYLCASSPPGTTNTGELFFGEGSRLTVL.

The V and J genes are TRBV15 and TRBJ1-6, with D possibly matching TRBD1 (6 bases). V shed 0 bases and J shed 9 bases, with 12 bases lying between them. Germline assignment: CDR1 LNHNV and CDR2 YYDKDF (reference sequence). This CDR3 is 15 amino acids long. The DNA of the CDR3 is TGTGCCACCAGCAGAGATCGGGGGCTAGGTTCACCCCTCCACTTT. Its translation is CATSRDRGLGSPLHF.

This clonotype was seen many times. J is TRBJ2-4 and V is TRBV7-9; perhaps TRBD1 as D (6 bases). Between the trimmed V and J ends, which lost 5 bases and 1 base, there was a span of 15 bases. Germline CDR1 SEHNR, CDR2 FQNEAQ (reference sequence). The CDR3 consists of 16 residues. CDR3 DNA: TGTGCCAGCAGCCCCGGGACAATCCGCGCCAAAAACATTCAGTACTTC. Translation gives CASSPGTIRAKNIQYF.

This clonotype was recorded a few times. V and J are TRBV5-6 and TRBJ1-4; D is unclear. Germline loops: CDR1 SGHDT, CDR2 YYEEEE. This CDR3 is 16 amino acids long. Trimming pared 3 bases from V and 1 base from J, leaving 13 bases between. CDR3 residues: CASSSGQEGTNEKLFF. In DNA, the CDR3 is TGTGCCAGCAGCTCCGGGCAGGAGGGAACTAATGAAAAACTGTTTTTT. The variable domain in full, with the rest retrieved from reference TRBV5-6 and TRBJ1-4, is DAGVTQSPTHLIKTRGQQVTLRCSPKSGHDTVSWYQQALGQGPQFIFQYYEEEERQRGNFPDRFSGHQFPNYSSELNVNALLLGDSALYLCASSSGQEGTNEKLFFGSGTQLSVL.